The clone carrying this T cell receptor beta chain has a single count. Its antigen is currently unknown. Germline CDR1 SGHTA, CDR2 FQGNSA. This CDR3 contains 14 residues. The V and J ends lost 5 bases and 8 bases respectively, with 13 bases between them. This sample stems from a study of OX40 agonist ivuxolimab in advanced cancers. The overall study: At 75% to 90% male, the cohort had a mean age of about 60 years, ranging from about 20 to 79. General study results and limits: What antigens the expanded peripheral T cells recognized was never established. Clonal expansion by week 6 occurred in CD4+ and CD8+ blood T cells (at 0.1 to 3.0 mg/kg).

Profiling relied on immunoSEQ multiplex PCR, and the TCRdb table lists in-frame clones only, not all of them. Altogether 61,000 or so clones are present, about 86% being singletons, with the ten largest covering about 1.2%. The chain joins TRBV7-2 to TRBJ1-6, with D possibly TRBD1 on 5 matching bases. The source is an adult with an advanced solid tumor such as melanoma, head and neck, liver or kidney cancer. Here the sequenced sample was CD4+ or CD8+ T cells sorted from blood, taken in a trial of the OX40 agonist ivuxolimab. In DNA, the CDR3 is TGTGCCAGCAGCCTACGTAGGGACTATTCACCCCTCCACTTT. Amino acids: CASSLRRDYSPLHF.